These T cell receptor beta chains were read from a single sample in a study of CD8 T cells in Susac syndrome. TCRdb independently ran MiXCR on the immunoSEQ multiplex PCR reads; one entry per CDR3 protein. Of around 170,000 distinct CDR3 sequences detected, approximately 96% appear once; the ten largest clones hold 0.075% to 0.1%. What was sequenced was CD4+ T cells from PBMCs. The source of these receptors is a human donor with Susac syndrome. Each CDR3 is given with its conserved first and last residue. The D gene is left open where the match is weak. For some rows the clone size is stated as once, few or many, or as a class when expanded; others skip it.

D,size,V,J,CDR3,DNA
.,.,TRBV7-9,TRBJ2-7,CASSLAISYEQYF,TGTGCCAGCAGCTTGGCAATCTCATACGAGCAGTACTTC
.,.,TRBV20-1,TRBJ2-5,CSARQEIGRKETQYF,TGCAGTGCTCGACAAGAGATAGGGCGGAAAGAGACCCAGTACTTC
.,.,TRBV6-2/TRBV6-3,TRBJ2-1,CASSLADRSYNEQFF,TGTGCCAGCTCCCTCGCGGACCGCTCCTACAATGAGCAGTTCTTC
TRBD1,.,TRBV7-2,TRBJ1-2,CASSLGTGLYGYTF,TGTGCCAGCAGCTTAGGGACAGGGTTGTATGGCTACACCTTC
TRBD2,.,TRBV20-1,TRBJ2-2,CSAMFGGLVAGELFF,TGCAGTGCGATGTTTGGGGGACTAGTGGCCGGGGAGCTGTTTTTT
TRBD2,.,TRBV7-6,TRBJ2-5,CASSLPRLAGGRETQYF,TGTGCCAGCAGCTTACCGAGACTAGCGGGGGGGCGAGAGACCCAGTACTTC
TRBD2,.,TRBV7-3,TRBJ2-1,CASSWTSRAYNEQFF,TGTGCCAGCAGCTGGACTAGCCGGGCGTACAATGAGCAGTTCTTC
.,.,TRBV19,TRBJ1-4,CASSIELIGEKLFF,TGTGCCAGTAGTATCGAACTGATCGGCGAAAAACTGTTTTTT
.,.,TRBV7-9,TRBJ2-5,CASSLWQPGETQYF,TGTGCCAGCAGCTTATGGCAACCAGGGGAGACCCAGTACTTC
TRBD1,.,TRBV30,TRBJ1-5,CALTGNDNQPQHF,TGTGCCCTGACAGGGAATGACAATCAGCCCCAGCATTTT
.,.,TRBV9,TRBJ1-1,CASSVAGWGTEAFF,TGTGCCAGCAGCGTAGCAGGGTGGGGCACTGAAGCTTTCTTT
TRBD1,.,TRBV5-8,TRBJ2-2,CASSLIPTGINTGELFF,TGTGCCAGCAGCTTGATCCCGACAGGGATTAACACCGGGGAGCTGTTTTTT
.,.,TRBV9,TRBJ2-3,CASSVGADTQYF,TGTGCCAGCAGCGTAGGGGCGGATACGCAGTATTTT
.,.,TRBV5-1,TRBJ2-3,CASSLGGPTDTQYF,TGCGCCAGCAGCTTGGGAGGCCCCACAGATACGCAGTATTTT
TRBD2,.,TRBV24-1,TRBJ2-3,CATSDPSGGTDTQYF,TGTGCCACCAGTGATCCTAGCGGGGGCACAGATACGCAGTATTTT
.,.,TRBV30,TRBJ2-2,CAWSRGQMITGELFF,TGTGCCTGGAGTCGAGGGCAGATGATCACCGGGGAGCTGTTTTTT
.,.,TRBV19,TRBJ1-1,CASSISTNTEAFF,TGTGCCAGTAGTATTTCTACGAACACTGAAGCTTTCTTT
TRBD2,once,TRBV3-1,TRBJ2-7,CASSPGGTTYEQYF,TGTGCCAGCAGCCCGGGGGGTACGACCTACGAGCAGTACTTC
.,.,TRBV5-8,TRBJ1-5,CASTLRAGNQPQHF,TGTGCCAGCACCCTCCGGGCGGGCAATCAGCCCCAGCATTTT
.,.,TRBV20-1,TRBJ2-7,CSASRRQTIYEQYF,TGCAGTGCTAGTCGTCGTCAGACCATCTACGAGCAGTACTTC
TRBD1,.,TRBV7-2,TRBJ2-4,CASSLFGTGVKNIQYF,TGTGCCAGCAGCTTATTCGGGACAGGGGTCAAAAACATTCAGTACTTC
.,.,TRBV2,TRBJ1-5,CASSIGPQPQHF,TGTGCCAGCAGTATTGGGCCTCAGCCCCAGCATTTT
.,.,TRBV30,TRBJ1-5,CAWGNGDISNQPQHF,TGTGCCTGGGGCAATGGGGACATAAGCAATCAGCCCCAGCATTTT
.,.,TRBV4-1,TRBJ2-5,CASSQNPVSETQYF,TGCGCCAGCAGCCAAAATCCGGTATCAGAGACCCAGTACTTC
.,.,TRBV9,TRBJ2-1,CASSAGLYNEQFF,TGTGCCAGCAGCGCGGGACTCTACAATGAGCAGTTCTTC
.,once,TRBV29-1,TRBJ2-7,CSAAGGRQAYEQYF,TGCAGCGCAGCGGGTGGGCGACAGGCCTACGAGCAGTACTTC
.,.,TRBV4-3,TRBJ1-1,CASSQKGGITEAFF,TGCGCCAGCAGCCAAAAGGGCGGGATAACTGAAGCTTTCTTT
.,.,TRBV5-1,TRBJ2-1,CASSLGDITNEQFF,TGCGCCAGCAGCTTGGGGGACATAACCAATGAGCAGTTCTTC
.,.,TRBV30,TRBJ2-2,CAWGTVNTGELFF,TGTGCCTGGGGGACGGTGAACACCGGGGAGCTGTTTTTT
.,once,TRBV13,TRBJ2-7,CASSLGYPGRLDEQYF,TGTGCCAGCAGCTTAGGTTATCCGGGACGGCTGGACGAGCAGTACTTC
TRBD2,.,TRBV27,TRBJ2-7,CASSSYLSGVVSYEQYF,TGTGCCAGCAGTTCCTACCTTAGCGGGGTAGTGTCCTACGAGCAGTACTTC
.,.,TRBV4-2,TRBJ1-6,CASSQDSSVSRSPLHF,TGTGCCAGCAGCCAAGATTCGTCAGTCAGCCGATCACCCCTCCACTTT
.,.,TRBV20-1,TRBJ1-2,CSAFGGVDYGYTF,TGCAGTGCCTTCGGAGGGGTCGACTATGGCTACACCTTC
TRBD1,.,TRBV12-3/TRBV12-4,TRBJ1-4,CASGLGTGADEKLFF,TGTGCCAGCGGACTTGGGACAGGGGCCGATGAAAAACTGTTTTTT
TRBD2,.,TRBV4-1,TRBJ2-1,CASSQQLAGAYNEQFF,TGCGCCAGCAGCCAACAACTAGCGGGGGCCTACAATGAGCAGTTCTTC
TRBD1,.,TRBV2,TRBJ2-7,CASTYYRDSNEQYF,TGTGCCAGCACCTACTACCGGGACAGCAACGAGCAGTACTTC
TRBD1,.,TRBV30,TRBJ1-5,CAWAGQWDQPQHF,TGTGCCTGGGCGGGACAGTGGGATCAGCCCCAGCATTTT
.,.,TRBV3-1,TRBJ1-4,CASSQAEEKLFF,TGTGCCAGCAGCCAGGCGGAGGAAAAACTGTTTTTT
.,.,TRBV9,TRBJ2-3,CASSVGANSITDTQYF,TGTGCCAGCAGCGTAGGGGCTAACAGCATCACAGATACGCAGTATTTT
.,.,TRBV7-2,TRBJ2-5,CASSLGGDGETQYF,TGTGCCAGCAGCTTAGGCGGGGATGGAGAGACCCAGTACTTC
.,.,TRBV20-1,TRBJ2-2,CSARDLRGASNTGELFF,TGCAGTGCTAGAGATCTCAGAGGGGCTTCGAACACCGGGGAGCTGTTTTTT
TRBD1,.,TRBV29-1,TRBJ2-7,CSVRTGYYEQYF,TGCAGCGTGAGGACAGGCTACTACGAGCAGTACTTC
TRBD1,.,TRBV5-1,TRBJ2-5,CASSSLTGEETQYF,TGCGCCAGCAGCTCATTGACAGGGGAAGAGACCCAGTACTTC
.,once,TRBV30,TRBJ2-7,CAWSIKTIYEQYF,TGTGCCTGGAGTATAAAGACTATCTACGAGCAGTACTTC
.,.,TRBV7-9,TRBJ2-7,CASSLGGSGSEQYF,TGTGCCAGCAGCTTAGGAGGCAGCGGTAGCGAGCAGTACTTC
TRBD1,once,TRBV20-1,TRBJ1-2,CSANRRDSYGYTF,TGCAGTGCTAATCGCAGGGACAGCTATGGCTACACCTTC
.,once,TRBV4-2,TRBJ2-5,CASSQGAQSVRETQYF,TGTGCCAGCAGCCAAGGAGCCCAAAGCGTCCGGGAGACCCAGTACTTC
.,.,TRBV5-6,TRBJ2-3,CASSLRQLRTDTQYF,TGTGCCAGCAGCTTGCGACAATTGCGCACAGATACGCAGTATTTT
.,.,TRBV4-1,TRBJ2-7,CASSIGVAQYF,TGCGCCAGCAGTATTGGGGTCGCGCAGTACTTC